This TCR beta chain was recorded in a study of beta chain features in type 1 diabetes. Study-wide background: All of the samples together had approximately 99 million sorted cells examined.

Germline CDR1 reads SGHDN; CDR2 reads FVKESK. The CDR3 runs to 12 residues. V was cut by 4 bases and J by 6 bases, with 8 bases left in between. Investigators reverse transcribed all isolated RNA, so they sequenced expressed TCRB transcripts. Using immunoSEQ multiplex PCR, the repertoire was profiled, and TCRdb retains in-frame clones only, with some absent. The sample lists under 150,000 clones; 9% were seen once. A word on this clone: Its antigen is unidentified.

Broader study findings: In type 1 diabetes patients, VDJ junctions had fewer insertions; deletions at these junctions were more frequent. Shorter TCRB CDR3s, moderately but significantly so, marked every one of the four CD4+ subsets in Type 1 diabetes patients.

It was via CD45RO/CCR7/CD25/CD127/CD95/CD27 that CD4+ naive, central memory, regulatory and stem cell-like memory cells were sorted. Material: central memory CD4+ T cells from blood. The TCR originated in a man aged 30 to 39 with type 1 diabetes. V and J are TRBV14 and TRBJ2-3; the D gene is possibly TRBD2 (6 bases). Written as DNA, the CDR3 is TGTGCCAGCAGCCCGGACTACGATACGCAGTATTTT. This gives the protein CASSPDYDTQYF.